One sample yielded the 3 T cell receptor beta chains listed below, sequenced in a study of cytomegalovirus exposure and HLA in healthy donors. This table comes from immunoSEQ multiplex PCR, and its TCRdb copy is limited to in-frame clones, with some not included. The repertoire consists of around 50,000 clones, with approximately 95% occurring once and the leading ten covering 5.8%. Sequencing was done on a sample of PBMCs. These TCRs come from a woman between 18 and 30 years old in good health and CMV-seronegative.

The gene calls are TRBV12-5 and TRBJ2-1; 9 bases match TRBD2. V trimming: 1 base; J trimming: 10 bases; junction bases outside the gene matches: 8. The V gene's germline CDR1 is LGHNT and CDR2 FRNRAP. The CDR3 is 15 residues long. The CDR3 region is CASGLDGLAMGEQFF. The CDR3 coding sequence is TGTGCTAGTGGTTTGGACGGACTAGCGATGGGGGAGCAGTTCTTC.

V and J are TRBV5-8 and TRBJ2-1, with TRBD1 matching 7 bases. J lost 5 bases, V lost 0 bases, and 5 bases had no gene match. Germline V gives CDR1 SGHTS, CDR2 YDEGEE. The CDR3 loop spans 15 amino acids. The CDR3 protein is CASSLEQGTNNEQFF. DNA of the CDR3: TGTGCCAGCAGCTTGGAACAGGGGACAAACAATGAGCAGTTCTTC.

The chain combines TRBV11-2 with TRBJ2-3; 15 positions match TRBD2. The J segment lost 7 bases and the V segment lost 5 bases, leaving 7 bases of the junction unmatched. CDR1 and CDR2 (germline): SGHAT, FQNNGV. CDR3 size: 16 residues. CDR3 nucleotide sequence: TGTGCCAGCAGCACTGGACTAGCGGGAGGGGGATATACGCAGTATTTT. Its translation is CASSTGLAGGGYTQYF.